This T cell receptor (beta chain) was observed in a study of identical twins (TCRdb year 2016). Background for the entire study: To test whether fetal clonotypes persist, the study used deep sequencing on TCR alpha and beta repertoires from monozygotic twins, unrelated adults of various ages, and cord blood. To rule out contamination, the twin experiments were replicated at different times with different library preparation protocols.

All donors were healthy Caucasians. The twin cohort consisted of three pairs of female monozygotic twins, all aged roughly 18 to 30 years. Peripheral blood mononuclear cells were used as the source from which RNA for TCR libraries was isolated. The protocol used for the library was 5' RACE. The listed sequencing device is Illumina HiSeq 2000. A universal primer binding site was added through template switching, and the final cDNA carried a unique molecular identifier so that TCR cDNA molecules could be counted accurately. Specific primers in the conserved constant-segment region were used to synthesize first-strand cDNA for the TCR alpha and beta chains. To control for contamination, each cDNA library was double barcoded with a SMART-Mk sample barcode plus Illumina barcodes. TruSeq adapter sequences along with Illumina sample barcodes were introduced in two successive PCR steps. The TCR alpha and beta cDNA libraries were sequenced on the Illumina HiSeq platform using custom primers. The authors' analysis ran thus. MiGEC was used to process raw reads and extract unique molecular identifiers, and MiXCR was used to find CDR3 positions. For each individual, recombination models were inferred using an EM algorithm with the repgenHMM and IGoR tools. The tcR package in R was used for shared clonotype analysis, with sharing normalized by the product of cloneset sizes. Out-of-frame nonproductive sequences were analyzed to study raw recombination free of thymic and clonal selection effects. TCRdb reworked the public reads: Q25 trimming with fastp, MiXCR clone assembly, productive beta chains retained. Merged by CDR3 protein, the rows form single entries marked with the most common genes and DNA. TCRdb's processing, not the authors', yielded these V and J calls. Recorded for this sample are some 600,000 distinct CDR3 sequences; around 7.5% of them occurred a single time. The ten top clones hold around 1.6% of the sample.

This clonotype was picked up a small number of times. Its cognate antigen has yet to be identified. No much larger clone is present one base from it, and per-base qualities are unavailable. Overall study results and their limits: Conclusions relied on cross-sectional statistical analysis, since the same donors could not be followed over many years. In monozygotic twins, out-of-frame TCR alpha sharing was systematically underestimated by recombination models, although the models agreed with sharing between unrelated individuals. In beta out-of-frame sequences, excess twin sharing was weaker, because having fewer shared sequences lowered the signal-to-noise ratio. Fewer insertions were carried by abundant cord blood beta clonotypes; a weaker similar trend was observed in young adult naive repertoires, while no such trend was observed in memory repertoires. Compared with coincidental sharing between unrelated individuals, out-of-frame TCR alpha sequences shared between twins had an excess of sequences with low generation probability. Invariant T cells such as MAIT and iNKT could partly confound zero-insertion analyses, though diverse VJ usage argued against this for most clonotypes.

CDR1 and CDR2 were assigned from the germline V gene as SGHAT and FQNNGV. The CDR3 spans 15 residues, from the cysteine through the phenylalanine. Here the CDR3 DNA is all that survives: 45 bases in frame from base 1. Trimming costs V 5 bases and J 2 bases, and their ends lie 15 bases apart. These same data were also listed under a study on yellow fever vaccine responses in identical twins. The second study reports: The T cell response to vaccination in identical twins was reported by the authors to appear partly convergent and partly personalized. Focusing on identical twins, the study followed the T cell clones that responded to the vaccine, and did so with precision.

Material: PBMCs. The V and J genes are TRBV11-2 and TRBJ2-5; 5 matching bases give a weak D call of TRBD2. The clonotype comes from a woman aged 18-29 years in good health. CDR3 sequence: CASSPEMGEQETQYF. The DNA sequence is given as TGTGCCAGCAGCCCCGAAATGGGAGAACAAGAGACCCAGTACTTC.